The clone carrying this TCR beta chain was counted between two and nine times. This specimen belongs to a study of blood T cell repertoires in COVID-19. Whole-study context: T cells, B-cell-depleted T cells, or PBMCs supplied cDNA or gDNA.

The V gene lost 3 bases and the J gene lost 0 bases, with 13 bases spanning the gap. This CDR3 is 15 amino acids long. Per the germline V gene, CDR1 is SGHNT and CDR2 is YYREEE (reference sequence). In the study's own analysis: Researchers report that nucleated cell counts were estimated from reference gene primer amplification. Using immunoSEQ multiplex PCR, the repertoire was profiled, and TCRdb retains in-frame clones only, with some absent. The V and J calls and the clone size are those of that table, but D and trimming were determined from the DNA. The sample contains about 250,000 clones, 70% to 90% of which appear only once. Across about two dozen US areas, participants ranged in age from roughly 18 to 89 years. Which cohort a participant joined came from the clinical history participants gave.

The TCR comes from a woman aged 50 to 65 with acute COVID-19. This rearrangement joins TRBV5-4 to TRBJ2-7; D may be TRBD2 (6 bases). The source material was PBMCs or T cells enriched from blood (not recorded which). In nucleotides, the CDR3 is TGTGCCAGCAGCTCCGGGACTCTGAGCTCCTACGAGCAGTACTTC. Its protein product is CASSSGTLSSYEQYF.